The 9 T cell receptor beta chains below all came from one sample that was sequenced in a study of T cell responses to AZD1222 COVID-19 vaccine. Sequenced by immunoSEQ multiplex PCR; TCRdb stores in-frame clones only, minus some. The repertoire holds roughly 120,000 clones, with about 86% as singletons. This specimen consisted of peripheral blood, obtained on day 0 of AZD1222 vaccination. These receptors were obtained from an adult in good health.

As DNA, the CDR3 is TGTGCCAGCTCACCTGGGGGAAGCAATCAGCCCCAGCATTTT. It encodes CASSPGGSNQPQHF. The gene calls are TRBV18 and TRBJ1-5, with a weak D call TRBD1 (5 bases). The CDR3 sequence is 14 residues long. V lost 3 bases, J lost 1 base, and 7 bases lay in between. Germline V gene sequence: CDR1 KGHSH, CDR2 LQKENI.

For the CDR3, the DNA is TGCGCCAGCAGCTTGGATCCTTCGGTTAGCGGGGAGTTATATGGCTACACCTTC. Its protein is CASSLDPSVSGELYGYTF. The rearrangement uses TRBV5-1 and TRBJ1-2, with no clear D. This CDR3 region has 18 residues. V shed 0 bases and J shed 5 bases, with 23 bases lying between them. In germline, CDR1 is SGHRS, CDR2 YFSETQ.

The chain has TRBV7-8 and TRBJ1-2; no definite D call. Looked up from germline, CDR1 is SGHVS and CDR2 is FQNEAQ. The V end lost 1 base, the J end lost 12 bases, and 15 bases lay between the germline ends. The CDR3 length is 13 residues. Here the CDR3 reads CASSLDTQTADTF. The CDR3, as DNA: TGTGCCAGCAGCTTAGATACCCAGACGGCTGACACCTTC.

This rearrangement joins TRBV11-2 to TRBJ1-2; 8 nucleotides match TRBD1. After removal of 1 base from V and 2 bases from J, the junction contained 0 bases not matched to a gene. The CDR3 contains 14 residues. Germline V gives CDR1 SGHAT, CDR2 FQNNGV. This CDR3 reads CASSLGQGNYGYTF. The CDR3 region has the DNA TGTGCCAGCAGCTTAGGACAGGGGAACTATGGCTACACCTTC.

CDR3 sequence reads: CASLAGVGLHEQFF. For the CDR3, the DNA is TGTGCCAGCTTAGCGGGAGTTGGGCTCCATGAGCAGTTCTTC. The rearrangement links TRBV19 to TRBJ2-1; 9 positions agree with TRBD2. This CDR3 is 14 amino acids long. Germline V gives CDR1 LNHDA, CDR2 SQIVND (reference sequence). J was trimmed by 8 bases and V by 9 bases; bases with no gene match: 11. Combining the CDR3 with reference TRBV19 and TRBJ2-1 gives the whole variable domain DGGITQSPKYLFRKEGQNVTLSCEQNLNHDAMYWYRQDPGQGLRLIYYSQIVNDFQKGDIAEGYSVSREKKESFPLTVTSAQKNPTAFYLCASLAGVGLHEQFFGPGTRLTVL.

The genes are TRBV19 and TRBJ1-2; the D gene is possibly TRBD1 (6 bases). Trimming stripped 6 bases from V and 4 bases from J, with 18 bases between. Per the germline V gene, CDR1 is LNHDA and CDR2 is SQIVND (reference sequence). CDR3 length: 15 residues. CDR3 bases: TGTGCCAGTAGCCGTTCCCCGACGGGGGCCTATGGCTACACCTTC. It codes for CASSRSPTGAYGYTF.

This chain connects TRBV7-2 to TRBJ2-7; D may correspond to TRBD1 or TRBD2 (5 bases each). Looked up from germline, CDR1 is SGHTA and CDR2 is FQGNSA. V was shortened by 5 bases and J by 2 bases, with 13 bases between the two germline ends. The CDR3 is 14 amino acids. The CDR3 protein is CASSHRDPPYEQYF. DNA of the CDR3: TGTGCCAGCAGCCACCGGGACCCACCCTACGAGCAGTACTTC.

The chain couples TRBV5-4 to TRBJ2-6, with 7 nucleotides matching TRBD1. Germline CDR1 reads SGHNT; CDR2 reads YYREEE (reference sequence). There are 17 residues in the CDR3. J was trimmed by 2 bases and V by 1 base; bases with no gene match: 6. The CDR3 is CASSLTGDGAGANVLTF. The DNA of the CDR3 is TGTGCCAGCAGCTTGACAGGGGATGGGGCTGGGGCCAACGTCCTGACTTTC. The variable domain in full, completed from reference TRBV5-4 and TRBJ2-6, reads ETGVTQSPTHLIKTRGQQVTLRCSSQSGHNTVSWYQQALGQGPQFIFQYYREEENGRGNFPPRFSGLQFPNYSSELNVNALELDDSALYLCASSLTGDGAGANVLTFGAGSRLTVL.

This chain joins TRBV7-3 and TRBJ1-2; D is perhaps TRBD1 (6 bases). This CDR3 has 13 residues. Germline assignment: CDR1 SGHTA and CDR2 FQGTGA. V was trimmed by 5 bases and J by 6 bases, leaving 13 bases between them. CDR3 protein: CASSPSHRDGYTF. The DNA of the CDR3 is TGTGCCAGCAGCCCCAGTCACAGGGATGGCTACACCTTC. Combining the CDR3 with reference TRBV7-3 and TRBJ1-2 gives the whole variable domain GAGVSQTPSNKVTEKGKYVELRCDPISGHTALYWYRQSLGQGPEFLIYFQGTGAADDSGLPNDRFFAVRPEGSVSTLKIQRTERGDSAVYLCASSPSHRDGYTFGSGTRLTVV.